These T cell receptor beta chains were read from a single sample in a study of low-dose radiotherapy and immunotherapy resistance in tumors. TCRdb passed the reads through MiXCR, listing each CDR3 protein once. The repertoire holds around 79,000 distinct CDR3 sequences, with around 18% as singletons. The specimen was PBMCs, collected before treatment. Receptor source: a male donor with prostate cancer. The CDR3 runs from the conserved cysteine through the conserved F or W. A D gene is named only where the DNA matches it firmly. Each size is once, few, many or a size class.

CDR3	DNA	J	V	size	D
CASSSGIRNQPQHF	TGTGCCAGCAGCTCCGGGATTCGAAATCAGCCCCAGCATTTT	TRBJ1-5	TRBV9	many	NA
CASSQDPNSGGHTEAFF	TGTGCCAGCAGCCAAGATCCAAACTCAGGAGGGCACACTGAAGCTTTCTTT	TRBJ1-1	TRBV4-2	many	NA
CASSKFGLAGTDTQYF	TGTGCCAGTAGTAAGTTCGGACTAGCGGGCACAGATACGCAGTATTTT	TRBJ2-3	TRBV19	many	TRBD2
CASSFGLASGSNEQFF	TGTGCCAGCAGTTTCGGCTTGGCTAGCGGGAGCAATGAGCAGTTCTTC	TRBJ2-1	TRBV12-3/TRBV12-4	many	TRBD2
CASSEDWGQGRTGNTIYF	TGTGCCAGCAGTGAAGATTGGGGTCAGGGAAGGACTGGAAACACCATATATTTT	TRBJ1-3	TRBV25-1	many	NA
CSAREHAYEQYF	TGCAGTGCTAGAGAGCACGCCTACGAGCAGTACTTC	TRBJ2-7	TRBV20-1	many	NA
CASSFFGDSEAFF	TGTGCCAGCAGCTTTTTCGGGGACAGTGAAGCTTTCTTT	TRBJ1-1	TRBV7-9	many	TRBD1
CASSWGQGTNYGYTF	TGCGCCAGCAGTTGGGGACAGGGAACTAACTATGGCTACACCTTC	TRBJ1-2	TRBV5-1	many	TRBD1
CASSDTAGGGQPQHF	TGTGCCAGCAGTGACACGGCAGGGGGCGGTCAGCCCCAGCATTTT	TRBJ1-5	TRBV6-5	many	TRBD1
CASSELAGSYGYTF	TGTGCCAGCAGTGAACTGGCAGGCTCCTATGGCTACACCTTC	TRBJ1-2	TRBV6-1	many	NA